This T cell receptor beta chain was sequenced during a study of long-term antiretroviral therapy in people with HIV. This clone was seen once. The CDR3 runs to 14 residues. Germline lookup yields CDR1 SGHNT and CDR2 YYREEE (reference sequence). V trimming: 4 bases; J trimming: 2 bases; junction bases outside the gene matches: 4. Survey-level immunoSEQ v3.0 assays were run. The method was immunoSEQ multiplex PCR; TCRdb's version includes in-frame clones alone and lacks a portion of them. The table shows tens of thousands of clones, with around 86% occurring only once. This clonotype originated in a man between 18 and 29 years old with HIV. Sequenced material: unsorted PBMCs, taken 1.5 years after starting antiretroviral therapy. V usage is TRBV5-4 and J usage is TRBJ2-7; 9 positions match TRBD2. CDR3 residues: CASSEGGRAYEQYF. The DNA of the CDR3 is TGTGCCAGCAGCGAGGGCGGGAGGGCCTACGAGCAGTACTTC.